Listed here are 18 T cell receptor beta chains from one sample, sequenced in a study of blood T cells in healthy people across ages. It was with a sample-barcoded 5' primer and a J-beta primer mix that a second PCR of about 6 to 12 cycles was run. TCRdb reprocessed the 5' RACE reads with MiXCR, giving one entry per CDR3 protein. The table includes about 1.1 million distinct CDR3 sequences, approximately 38% detected once. The specimen sequenced was blood. The source is a man between 18 and 35 years old in good health.

About this clonotype itself: One base away lies a much larger clone, so this may be a sequencing read error. In nucleotides, the CDR3 is TGTGCCAGCAGTGTCGCCTACGAGCAGTTCTTC. Translating gives CASSVAYEQFF. This chain links TRBV2 with TRBJ2-1; D is unresolved. This CDR3 has 11 amino acids. Germline CDR1 and CDR2: SNHLY and FYNNEI. Trimming shortened V by 4 bases and J by 10 bases, and 8 bases separated the two germline ends.

The chain recombines TRBV7-9 with TRBJ2-5; 8 positions agree with TRBD2. This CDR3 spans 15 amino acids. Germline V gives CDR1 SEHNR, CDR2 FQNEAQ (reference sequence). V gave up 4 bases and J gave up 11 bases; unmatched junction bases: 15. CDR3 nucleotide sequence: TGTGCCAGCAGCTCCGATAGCGGGGAACTCTATGAGCAGTACTTC. It specifies CASSSDSGELYEQYF.

This clonotype was detected ten times or more. The V call is TRBV29-1, the J call TRBJ2-1; weak D call: TRBD1 (5 bases). Looked up from germline, CDR1 is SQVTM and CDR2 is ANQGSEA. The CDR3 loop spans 15 amino acids. V gave up 7 bases and J gave up 2 bases, with 18 bases separating them. CDR3 in amino acids: CSAAPGQQTYNEQFF. As DNA, the CDR3 is TGCAGCGCTGCGCCAGGGCAGCAAACCTACAATGAGCAGTTCTTC.

This clonotype was seen ten or more times. Written as DNA, the CDR3 is TGTGCCAGCAGCTTTCGTACTTCCACAGATACGCAGTATTTT. Residues: CASSFRTSTDTQYF. This chain links TRBV11-1 with TRBJ2-3; D gene uncertain. This CDR3 region has 14 residues. V was trimmed by 3 bases and J by 2 bases, leaving 9 bases between them. From germline, CDR1 is SGHAT and CDR2 FQDESV (reference sequence).

The chain links TRBV12-3 or TRBV12-4 to TRBJ1-2; D call uncertain. Trimming removed 7 bases from V and 0 bases from J, with 9 bases in between. This CDR3 region has 13 residues. CDR3 sequence reads: CASTTGANYGYTF. The CDR3, as DNA: TGTGCCAGCACAACTGGGGCTAACTATGGCTACACCTTC.

V is TRBV12-3 or TRBV12-4 and J is TRBJ2-5; 9 nucleotides agree with TRBD1. The J call may be faulty, since TRBJ2-7 better matches the DNA end. The CDR3 length is 15 residues. This CDR3 reads CASNPTGGSGYEQYF. The CDR3 nucleotides read TGTGCCAGCAACCCGACAGGGGGAAGCGGCTACGAGCAGTACTTC.

The table lists this clonotype with a few counts. One junction end does not reproduce the germline sequence, and a read error may be involved. The V gene is TRBV7-7, the J gene TRBJ2-1; possible D gene TRBD2, 6 bases. The CDR3 extends over 16 amino acids. The germline gives CDR1 SSHAT, CDR2 FNYEAQ (reference sequence). The CDR3 loop reads CASSPRSGGSYNEQFF. In nucleotides, the CDR3 is TGTGCTAGCAGCCCGAGGTCTGGAGGGTCCTACAATGAGCAGTTCTTC.

This chain connects TRBV10-3 to TRBJ2-7, with D tentatively TRBD2 (6 bases). Trimming removed 8 bases at V and 4 bases at J, with 15 bases between. The germline V gene encodes CDR1 ENHRY and CDR2 SYGVKD. The CDR3 is 13 residues long. For the CDR3, the DNA is TGTGCCATCTGGACGGGGAGGACGTACGAGCAGTACTTC. Its protein is CAIWTGRTYEQYF.

The chain joins TRBV5-1 to TRBJ1-1; D perhaps matches TRBD1 (5 bases). In germline, CDR1 is SGHRS, CDR2 YFSETQ. CDR3 length: 18 residues. V was cut by 0 bases and J by 4 bases, with 22 bases left in between. The CDR3 sequence: CASSLARQGGDYSTEAFF. In nucleotides, the CDR3 is TGCGCCAGCAGCTTGGCCCGGCAGGGTGGAGACTATAGCACTGAAGCTTTCTTT. The complete variable domain, with remaining parts taken from reference TRBV5-1 and TRBJ1-1, reads KAGVTQTPRYLIKTRGQQVTLSCSPISGHRSVSWYQQTPGQGLQFLFEYFSETQRNKGNFPGRFSGRQFSNSRSEMNVSTLELGDSALYLCASSLARQGGDYSTEAFFGQGTRLTVV.

This clonotype was seen a handful of times. A single base separates this from a much larger clone, so it may be a read error. The genes are TRBV6-5 and TRBJ2-7; the D gene is possibly TRBD2 (5 bases). The CDR3 spans 14 residues. Trimming left V 0 bases short and J 7 bases short, with 13 bases between. Per the germline V gene, CDR1 is MNHEY and CDR2 is SVGAGI. The CDR3 coding sequence is TGTGCCAGCAGTTACTCAGGGTCCGGGAATGAGCAGTACTTC. Protein: CASSYSGSGNEQYF.

The J gene is TRBJ2-7, the V gene TRBV6-2 or TRBV6-3; possible D gene TRBD1, 5 bases. The CDR3 covers 13 residues. Germline CDR1 MNHEY, CDR2 SVGEGT. V shed 2 bases and J shed 2 bases, with 7 bases lying between them. For the CDR3, the DNA is TGTGCCAGCAGTTACGGACACACCTACGAGCAGTACTTC. It translates to CASSYGHTYEQYF.

The rearrangement uses TRBV6-6 and TRBJ2-4; the match to TRBD1 covers 10 bases. Germline V gives CDR1 MNHNY, CDR2 SVGAGI (reference sequence). V was clipped by 2 bases and J by 6 bases; unmatched bases: 10. CDR3 length: 17 amino acids. DNA for the CDR3: TGTGCCAGCAGTTACGGGGGACAGGGGAATTGGGGAAACATTCAGTACTTC. Translating gives CASSYGGQGNWGNIQYF.

The chain employs TRBV10-3 and TRBJ1-3; D call uncertain. V was pared by 2 bases and J by 2 bases, with 16 bases between. The CDR3 covers 17 residues. The germline V gene has CDR1 ENHRY and CDR2 SYGVKD. The DNA of the CDR3 is TGTGCCATCAGTGAGGGCGGCCCCAAGAGCGCTGGAAACACCATATATTTT. This gives the protein CAISEGGPKSAGNTIYF.

V usage is TRBV12-3 or TRBV12-4 and J usage is TRBJ2-1, with 8 bases fitting TRBD2. J lost 3 bases, V lost 6 bases, and 10 bases had no gene match. The CDR3 length is 16 residues. The CDR3 spells CASSPRTGGGYNEQFF. The DNA of the CDR3 is TGTGCCAGCAGCCCACGAACGGGGGGGGGCTACAATGAGCAGTTCTTC.

V and J are TRBV28 and TRBJ1-5, with 9 bases lining up with TRBD1. With 7 bases clipped from V and 6 bases from J, the junction kept 10 bases outside the gene matches. The CDR3 consists of 15 residues. The germline V gene encodes CDR1 MDHEN and CDR2 SYDVKM. CDR3 sequence: CASNKQGARGQPQHF. CDR3 nucleotides: TGTGCCAGCAATAAACAGGGGGCGCGGGGTCAGCCCCAGCATTTT.

The chain employs TRBV9 and TRBJ2-3; 9 bases map to TRBD2. The V gene end was trimmed by 4 bases and the J gene end by 2 bases; junction bases not matched to a gene: 5. CDR1 and CDR2 from the germline V gene are SGDLS and YYNGEE. The CDR3 is made up of 15 amino acids. As DNA, the CDR3 is TGTGCCAGCAGCCCTAGCGGGGAGATCACAGATACGCAGTATTTT. Amino acid sequence: CASSPSGEITDTQYF.

This clonotype was observed a few times. The CDR3 nucleotides are TGTGCCAGCAGTTTTGGGGCCCCGGGTTCGGTTACGCAGTATTTT. It specifies CASSFGAPGSVTQYF. V gene TRBV12-3 or TRBV12-4 combines with J gene TRBJ2-3, with TRBD1 as a possible D gene (5 bases). The CDR3 contains 15 residues. V was trimmed by 3 bases and J by 8 bases, leaving 18 bases between them.

The rearrangement links TRBV7-9 to TRBJ1-2, with unresolved D. Germline V gives CDR1 SEHNR, CDR2 FQNEAQ (reference sequence). Trimming removed 5 bases from V and 5 bases from J, with 12 bases in between. The CDR3 contains 13 residues. CDR3 region: CASSPSAEYGYTF. CDR3 in DNA: TGTGCCAGCAGCCCGTCTGCGGAGTATGGCTACACCTTC.